Listed here are 26 T cell receptor beta chains from one sample, sequenced in a study of tumor and adjacent non-tumor tissue in lung cancer. RNA was extracted from bulk tissue without any cell sorting. Distant lung tissue was collected more than 3 cm away from the tumor edge. Three rounds of nested PCR, following a modified ARM-PCR protocol, produced the TCRbeta library. TCRdb passed the multiplex PCR reads through MiXCR, listing each CDR3 protein once. This sample carries approximately 44,000 distinct CDR3 sequences, 60% of them seen once, and the ten largest clones take around 45%. Material: distant non-tumor lung tissue. The source of these receptors is a man over 45 with non-small cell lung cancer.

Worth noting for this clonotype: One end of the junction is discordant with germline, which a read error may explain. This CDR3 is CSARDFGRAGTDMQYF. DNA of the CDR3: TGCAGTGCTAGGGACTTCGGAAGGGCGGGCACAGATATGCAGTATTTT. V and J are TRBV20-1 and TRBJ2-3; the D gene is possibly TRBD2 (5 bases). Germline V CDR1 and CDR2: DFQATT, SNEGSKA (reference sequence). There are 16 residues in the CDR3.

About this clonotype itself: At one end the junction does not follow the germline gene, possibly because of a read error. V gene TRBV6-5 combines with J gene TRBJ2-2; D might be TRBD1 or TRBD2, each matching 5 bases. CDR3 size: 15 residues. Germline V gene sequence: CDR1 MNHEY, CDR2 SVGAGI. The CDR3 DNA follows: TGTGTCAGCAGCAAAGTCAGGGAGCAGGCCGGGGAGTTGTTTTTT. Translating gives CVSSKVREQAGELFF.

Comment on this clonotype: Being one base from a much bigger clone, this may be a read error. V and J are TRBV30 and TRBJ1-6, with D possibly being TRBD1 (5 bases). The CDR3 has 14 amino acids. Germline values: CDR1 GTSNPN, CDR2 SVGIG (reference sequence). The CDR3 loop is CTWSRGTGNSPLHF. The CDR3 coding sequence is TGTACCTGGAGTCGCGGGACTGGGAATTCACCCCTCCACTTT.

The rearrangement links TRBV28 to TRBJ2-1; TRBD2 aligns across 7 bases. Trimming took 5 bases from V and 5 from J; bases not matched to a gene: 9. The CDR3 extends over 15 amino acids. Germline CDR1 and CDR2: MDHEN and SYDVKM. CDR3 DNA: TGTGCCAGCAGTGCCACGGGACTACCCCACAATGAGCAGTTCTTC. Translated, it gives CASSATGLPHNEQFF.

In this sample, this clonotype turned up a few times. The chain has TRBV7-9 and TRBJ1-1; possibly TRBD1 for D (6 bases). Per the germline V gene, CDR1 is SEHNR and CDR2 is FQNEAQ (reference sequence). This CDR3 is 14 amino acids long. Trimming took 6 bases from V and 0 from J, leaving 11 bases between them. CDR3 sequence reads: CASRDTGMNTEAFF. CDR3 DNA sequence: TGTGCCAGCAGAGATACAGGGATGAACACTGAAGCTTTCTTT. Full variable domain (rest looked up from reference TRBV7-9 and TRBJ1-1): DTGVSQNPRHKITKRGQNVTFRCDPISEHNRLYWYRQTLGQGPEFLTYFQNEAQLEKSRLLSDRFSAERPKGSFSTLEIQRTEQGDSAMYLCASRDTGMNTEAFFGQGTRLTVV.

The rearrangement uses TRBV4-1 and TRBJ2-2; D gene ambiguous. Looked up from germline, CDR1 is MGHRA and CDR2 is YSYEKL. Trimming removed 4 bases at V and 3 bases at J, with 9 bases between. The CDR3 has 14 amino acids. The CDR3 is CASSLLVDTGELFF. In nucleotides, the CDR3 is TGCGCCAGCAGCCTTCTTGTGGACACCGGGGAGCTGTTTTTT.

The chain has TRBV11-2 and TRBJ2-7, with a weak D call TRBD1 (5 bases). CDR1 SGHAT and CDR2 FQNNGV come from the germline V gene. This CDR3 comprises 17 residues. Trimming took 1 base from V and 3 from J, leaving 19 bases between them. The CDR3 reads CASSLVSHGHVIYEQYF. The CDR3 bases are TGTGCCAGCAGCTTAGTCTCTCACGGACATGTGATCTACGAGCAGTACTTC.

Worth noting for this clonotype: At one end the junction does not follow the germline gene, possibly because of a read error. V gene TRBV6-2 or TRBV6-3 combines with J gene TRBJ2-1; TRBD2 matches 8 bases. This CDR3 contains 13 residues. Germline V CDR1 and CDR2: MNHEY, SVGEGT. This CDR3 reads CASTSTEGGRTLF. The DNA of the CDR3 is TGTGCCAGCACATCCACGGAGGGCGGGAGGACACTCTTC.

Remarks on this clonotype: The junction differs from germline at one of its ends, possibly a read error. The chain uses TRBV5-5 and TRBJ1-6; D gene uncertain. Germline CDR1 SGHKS, CDR2 YYEKEE (reference sequence). The CDR3 totals 16 residues. Here the CDR3 reads CASSLLVGTYNSSLHF. CDR3 bases: TGTGCCAGCAGTCTGCTGGTGGGAACCTATAATTCATCCCTCCACTTT.

Remarks on this clonotype: Sequence at one end of the junction differs from germline and may be a read error. The chain recombines TRBV28 with TRBJ1-2, with D perhaps TRBD1 (6 bases). This CDR3 comprises 16 residues. Germline V gives CDR1 MDHEN, CDR2 SYDVKM. The CDR3 DNA is TGTGGCAGCCGTTCCCCGGGGGTGGGGGCGGACTATGGCTACACCTTC. It codes for CGSRSPGVGADYGYTF.

Concerning this clonotype itself: Here the CDR3 omits its conserved ending phenylalanine or tryptophan, so a read error is the likely source. The DNA is left out, because the CDR3 cannot be placed on it with certainty; the CDR3 is given as TCRdb lists it. The chain links TRBV29-1 to TRBJ2-2; the D segment call TRBD2 is taken from the table without a DNA check. The CDR3 has 15 amino acids, counting both end residues. Per the germline V gene, CDR1 is SQVTM and CDR2 is ANQGSEA. CDR3 sequence reads: CSVDYGGGNSGEMFS.

Note on this clonotype: One end of the junction does not line up with germline, which may come from a read error. This chain connects TRBV7-9 to TRBJ2-2; TRBD1 or TRBD2 may be the D gene (5 bases each). The CDR3 has 15 residues. Germline-derived CDR1 and CDR2 are SEHNR and FQNEAQ (reference sequence). This CDR3 is CASSFYGAGTGELLF. The CDR3 DNA follows: TGTGCCAGCAGCTTTTACGGGGCTGGCACCGGGGAGCTGTTGTTT.

As to this clonotype: One end of the junction is discordant with germline, which a read error may explain. The chain combines TRBV6-5 with TRBJ2-7; D is perhaps TRBD2 (6 bases). The CDR3 is 11 amino acids. Germline-derived CDR1 and CDR2 are MNHEY and SVGAGI. The CDR3 nucleotides read TGTGCTAGCAGCCCTGGAGGGAAGCTGTACTTC. It yields the protein CASSPGGKLYF.

This clonotype has more than one count but fewer than ten. This may stem from a read error, because a much larger clone lies one nucleotide away. The CDR3 reads CVSSRLGRDQPQHF. CDR3 DNA sequence: TGTGTCAGCAGCCGCCTTGGGAGAGATCAGCCCCAGCATTTT. The chain uses TRBV6-5 and TRBJ1-5; D gene unclear. This CDR3 is built from 14 residues. Germline V lookup: CDR1 MNHEY, CDR2 SVGAGI.

This clonotype was picked up a small number of times. This sequence may be a read error, since a much larger clone differs from it by one base. V and J are TRBV6-2 or TRBV6-3 and TRBJ2-5, with 7 bases lining up with TRBD2. Trimming at V came to 5 bases and at J to 6 bases, leaving 12 bases not matched to a gene. Germline values: CDR1 MNHEY, CDR2 SVGEGT. This CDR3 is 15 amino acids long. Here the CDR3 DNA reads TGTGCCAGCAGTACCCGGGACTATTCACAAAAGACCCAGTACTTC. It encodes CASSTRDYSQKTQYF.

This clonotype was recorded a few times. This rearrangement joins TRBV20-1 to TRBJ2-4; D not certain. CDR1 DFQATT and CDR2 SNEGSKA come from the germline V gene (reference sequence). The CDR3 runs to 15 residues. The V and J ends lost 5 bases and 0 bases respectively, with 14 bases between them. The CDR3 bases are TGCAGTGCTCCAAATCCTCTTCTAGCCAAAAACATTCAGTACTTC. It yields the protein CSAPNPLLAKNIQYF.

This clonotype has at least ten counts. The J gene is TRBJ2-7, the V gene TRBV10-3, with D tentatively TRBD1 (6 bases). The CDR3 consists of 15 residues. V was shortened by 2 bases and J by 0 bases, with 11 bases between the two germline ends. Germline-derived CDR1 and CDR2 are ENHRY and SYGVKD. CDR3 sequence reads: CAISERSGDSYEQYF. CDR3 nucleotide sequence: TGTGCCATCAGTGAGAGGTCAGGGGACTCCTACGAGCAGTACTTC.

Comment on this clonotype: A read error is possible here, since a much larger clone lies one base away. The rearrangement joins TRBV29-1 to TRBJ2-1; unclear D gene. Germline lookup yields CDR1 SQVTM and CDR2 ANQGSEA. The CDR3 sequence is 12 residues long. DNA of the CDR3: TGCAGCGTCTTCCGAAGCCACAAAGAGCAGTTCTTC. As protein: CSVFRSHKEQFF.

As regards this clonotype: A clone one base away is much larger, so this may be a read error. The chain carries TRBV10-3 and TRBJ1-1; D unclear. This CDR3 is built from 14 residues. The germline V gene has CDR1 ENHRY and CDR2 SYGVKD. V lost 6 bases, J lost 0 bases, and 11 bases lay in between. The CDR3 bases are TGTGCCATCAGCCATCAGGTCCTGAACACTGAAGCTTTCTTT. This sequence encodes CAISHQVLNTEAFF.

In the case of this clonotype: Its ends do not fully match the called genes, so a read error is possible. The rearrangement joins TRBV5-4 to TRBJ1-4; unclear D gene. The CDR3 runs 13 residues. CDR1 SGHNT and CDR2 YYREEE come from the germline V gene (reference sequence). The CDR3 DNA follows: TGTCCCAGCAGCTTGTCCCCTAATGAAGAACTGTTTTTT. This translates into CPSSLSPNEELFF.

This clonotype was seen ten or more times. The chain employs TRBV7-9 and TRBJ2-5; D unresolved. V was pared by 2 bases and J by 2 bases, with 15 bases between. This CDR3 has 16 amino acids. The V gene's germline CDR1 is SEHNR and CDR2 FQNEAQ (reference sequence). For the CDR3, the DNA is TGTGCCAGCAGCTTATTGTCCCCCGGAAAGCAAGAGACCCAGTACTTC. Translation gives CASSLLSPGKQETQYF.

The table lists this clonotype with many counts. The chain has TRBV30 and TRBJ2-5, with TRBD1 matching 7 bases. The CDR3 is made up of 14 amino acids. Germline lookup yields CDR1 GTSNPN and CDR2 SVGIG (reference sequence). Trimming cost V 4 bases and J 4 bases; bases outside gene matches: 9. The CDR3 DNA sequence: TGTGCCTGGATACTCAGACAGGGTGGAGAGACCCAGTACTTC. Its translation is CAWILRQGGETQYF.

This chain connects TRBV10-1 to TRBJ2-2; D possibly corresponds to TRBD2 (5 bases). The CDR3 is made up of 14 amino acids. V lost 7 bases and J 15 bases, leaving 24 bases between the germline ends. Germline values: CDR1 WNHNN, CDR2 SYGVQD (reference sequence). DNA for the CDR3: TGCGCCAGCATTGGAGGAGTGAACACCGGGAAGTTGTTTTTT. Amino acid sequence: CASIGGVNTGKLFF.

This clonotype was seen a few times. A much larger clone differs by one base, so this may be a read error. The CDR3 loop reads CSVVQLNTGAFF. The CDR3 DNA is TGCAGCGTTGTGCAGTTGAACACTGGAGCTTTCTTT. The chain couples TRBV29-1 to TRBJ1-1, with D unresolved. There are 12 residues in the CDR3. Germline V gene lookup returns CDR1 SQVTM and CDR2 ANQGSEA.

Of note for this clonotype: The final CDR3 position lacks the conserved phenylalanine or tryptophan, pointing to a likely read error. The DNA is omitted, as the CDR3 cannot be located on it reliably, and the CDR3 follows TCRdb's listing. The J gene is TRBJ1-2, the V gene TRBV4-1. The CDR3 comprises 12 residues, both ends counted. The germline CDR1 and CDR2 sequences are MGHRA and YSYEKL. The CDR3 here is CASSQVRRNLLY.

The chain employs TRBV28 and TRBJ2-2; D is unclear. Germline CDR1 MDHEN, CDR2 SYDVKM. V was cut by 3 bases and J by 0 bases, with 2 bases left in between. The CDR3 loop spans 13 amino acids. This CDR3 is CASSLTNTGELFF. CDR3 nucleotides: TGTGCCAGCAGTTTGACGAACACCGGGGAGCTGTTTTTT.